This note documents a single T cell receptor (beta chain) sequence. Its antigen is unidentified. This sample was included in a study of Ad26.COV2.S vaccination and SARS-CoV-2 variants. Study-level points and caveats: For non-spike TCRs, breadth in vaccine recipients resembled that in placebo recipients. Greater spike-specific TCR breadth was seen in vaccine recipients than in placebo recipients. Post-vaccination breadth of spike-specific CD8+ and CD4+ T cell responses was reportedly substantial.

Treatment reported: some 20 received Ad26.COV2.S at low or high dose, single or two shots; 5 received placebo; per-sample allocation not given. Samples came from day 63 after the first vaccine or placebo injection. Whoever gave the sample was an adult aged 18-55 years in Boston. This table comes from immunoSEQ multiplex PCR, and its TCRdb copy is limited to in-frame clones, with some not included. The sample has about 320,000 clones; 86% are singletons. Germline V gives CDR1 MNHEY, CDR2 SVGAGI. Trimming shortened V by 5 bases and J by 2 bases, and 10 bases separated the two germline ends. The CDR3 sequence is 13 residues long.

The rearrangement joins TRBV6-5 to TRBJ2-7; D might be TRBD1 (5 bases). The TCR originated in a person aged 18-65 years who received the Ad26.COV2.S COVID-19 vaccine or a placebo. The sample here was peripheral blood, taken in a trial of Ad26.COV2.S vaccine versus placebo. CDR3 region: CASSKGSPYEQYF. In DNA form, the CDR3 reads TGTGCCAGCAGTAAGGGGTCCCCCTACGAGCAGTACTTC.